Following are 2 T cell receptor beta chains from one sample sequenced in a study of T cell responses to AZD1222 COVID-19 vaccine. Only in-frame clones appear in the TCRdb table, and some are missing; sequencing was by immunoSEQ multiplex PCR. Of around 80,000 clones detected, approximately 85% appear once; the ten largest clones hold about 9.5%. The specimen was peripheral blood, collected on day 0 of AZD1222 vaccination. These receptors originate from an adult in good health.

This sequence joins TRBV5-5 and TRBJ2-7, with D unclear. Looked up from germline, CDR1 is SGHKS and CDR2 is YYEKEE (reference sequence). V was pared by 0 bases and J by 6 bases, with 16 bases between. The CDR3 is 15 residues long. The CDR3 coding sequence is TGTGCCAGCAGCTTGGGGCTTTATCCGCCGGGCGAGCAGTACTTC. Protein: CASSLGLYPPGEQYF.

This chain joins TRBV19 and TRBJ1-1, with D perhaps matching TRBD1 (5 bases). This CDR3 comprises 15 residues. The V gene lost 4 bases and the J gene lost 3 bases, with 15 bases spanning the gap. Germline assignment: CDR1 LNHDA and CDR2 SQIVND (reference sequence). The CDR3 sequence: CASSTARGKHTEAFF. CDR3 sequence (DNA): TGTGCCAGTAGTACGGCCCGGGGGAAGCACACTGAAGCTTTCTTT. Full variable domain (remainder filled in from reference TRBV19 and TRBJ1-1): DGGITQSPKYLFRKEGQNVTLSCEQNLNHDAMYWYRQDPGQGLRLIYYSQIVNDFQKGDIAEGYSVSREKKESFPLTVTSAQKNPTAFYLCASSTARGKHTEAFFGQGTRLTVV.